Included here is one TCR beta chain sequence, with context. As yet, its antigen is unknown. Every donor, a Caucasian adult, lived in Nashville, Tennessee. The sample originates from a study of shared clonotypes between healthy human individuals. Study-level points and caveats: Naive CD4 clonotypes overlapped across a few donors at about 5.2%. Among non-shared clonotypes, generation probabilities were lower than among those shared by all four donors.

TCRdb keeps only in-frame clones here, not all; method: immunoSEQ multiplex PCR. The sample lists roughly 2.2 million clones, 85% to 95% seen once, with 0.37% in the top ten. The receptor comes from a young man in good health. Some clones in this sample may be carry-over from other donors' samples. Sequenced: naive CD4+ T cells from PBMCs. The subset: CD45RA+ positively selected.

The CDR3 nucleotides are TGTGCCAGCAGCTTACTCCCGGACAGACAAGAGACCCAGTACTTC. It yields the protein CASSLLPDRQETQYF. The rearrangement links TRBV7-7 to TRBJ2-5; D is possibly TRBD1 (6 bases). Trimming removed 2 bases from V and 2 bases from J, with 12 bases in between. The germline V gene has CDR1 SSHAT and CDR2 FNYEAQ (reference sequence). The CDR3 has 15 residues.